These 29 T cell receptor beta chains came from one sample sequenced in a study of cytomegalovirus exposure and HLA in healthy donors. The PCR used 60 Vbeta and 13 Jbeta primers. This table comes from immunoSEQ multiplex PCR, and its TCRdb copy is limited to in-frame clones, with some not included. The sample shows 210,000 or so clones, roughly 84% of them seen only once. The sequencing input was PBMCs. These receptors came from a girl aged 10-17 years in good health and CMV-seronegative.

Worth noting for this clone: At one boundary the junction diverges from the germline segment, which might be a read error. The V gene is TRBV5-4, the J gene TRBJ1-4, with 8 bases identical to TRBD1. The CDR3 spans 13 residues. Germline V gene lookup returns CDR1 SGHNT and CDR2 YYREEE (reference sequence). The CDR3 loop reads CGSSPRPKTGQEF. The CDR3 region has the DNA TGTGGCAGCAGCCCTCGGCCTAAGACGGGACAGGAATTT.

This sequence joins TRBV28 and TRBJ1-2; 7 bases agree with TRBD1. The germline V gene has CDR1 MDHEN and CDR2 SYDVKM. This CDR3 region has 13 residues. V was pared by 6 bases and J by 6 bases, with 7 bases of the junction left unmatched. CDR3 residues: CASSSGQDNGYTF. Written as DNA, the CDR3 is TGTGCCAGCAGCTCAGGACAGGATAATGGCTACACCTTC.

This sequence joins TRBV19 and TRBJ1-5, with 7 bases that match TRBD1. V lost 4 bases and J lost 4; bases outside the gene matches: 4. The CDR3 runs 14 residues. Germline-derived CDR1 and CDR2 are LNHDA and SQIVND (reference sequence). The CDR3 DNA is TGTGCCAGTAGTACGGGACAGAATAATCAGCCCCAGCATTTT. Protein product: CASSTGQNNQPQHF.

The rearrangement links TRBV6-1 to TRBJ2-6; no clear D. CDR1 is MNHNS, CDR2 SASEGT, per germline. CDR3 length: 14 amino acids. The V and J ends lost 3 bases and 0 bases respectively, with 3 bases between them. In nucleotides, the CDR3 is TGTGCCAGCAGTGACGGCTCTGGGGCCAACGTCCTGACTTTC. It encodes CASSDGSGANVLTF.

Remarks on this clone: The missing conserved phenylalanine or tryptophan at the end of this CDR3 makes a read error likely. The genes are TRBV5-4 and TRBJ1-6, with 7 bases that match TRBD1. Germline CDR1 reads SGHNT; CDR2 reads YYREEE (reference sequence). This CDR3 contains 14 residues. Trimming removed 7 bases from V and 5 bases from J; junction bases left unmatched: 6. The chain's CDR3 is CASAPGQNNSPLHL. The CDR3 DNA reads TGTGCCAGCGCACCGGGACAGAATAATTCACCCCTCCACCTT.

This chain links TRBV30 with TRBJ1-4; D is ambiguous. CDR1 and CDR2 from the germline V gene are GTSNPN and SVGIG (reference sequence). CDR3 length: 14 residues. Trimming cost V 2 bases and J 10 bases, with 17 bases left between them. This CDR3 reads CAWSPSPGGVKLFF. CDR3 sequence (DNA): TGTGCCTGGAGTCCCAGTCCCGGCGGAGTAAAACTGTTTTTT.

The V and J genes are TRBV20-1 and TRBJ1-2; TRBD1 might be the D (5 bases). The CDR3 extends over 11 amino acids. Germline loops: CDR1 DFQATT, CDR2 SNEGSKA (reference sequence). CDR3 loop: CRRQSNYGYTF. In DNA form, the CDR3 reads TGCAGGAGACAGAGTAACTATGGCTACACCTTC.

The sample holds a few counts of this clone. CDR3 in amino acids: CASSSPGGIGAFF. The CDR3 DNA is TGTGCCAGCAGTTCCCCAGGGGGAATCGGTGCTTTCTTT. The V gene is TRBV6-6, the J gene TRBJ1-1; 7 bases are shared with TRBD1. The CDR3 totals 13 residues. The V gene end was trimmed by 4 bases and the J gene end by 11 bases; junction bases not matched to a gene: 10. In germline, CDR1 is MNHNY, CDR2 SVGAGI (reference sequence).

CDR3 residues: CASCMGLPTDTQYF. CDR3 coding DNA: TGTGCCAGCTGTATGGGGCTTCCCACAGATACGCAGTATTTT. The chain employs TRBV2 and TRBJ2-3; D is possibly TRBD1 (5 bases). This CDR3 is 14 amino acids long. The V and J ends lost 8 bases and 2 bases respectively, with 14 bases between them. Germline values: CDR1 SNHLY, CDR2 FYNNEI.

This clone was counted between two and nine times. In DNA form, the CDR3 reads TGCGCCAGCAGCTTTACAGACCTCTGGAACACAGATACGCAGTATTTT. Protein sequence: CASSFTDLWNTDTQYF. The chain joins TRBV5-1 to TRBJ2-3, with D unresolved. The V end lost 2 bases, the J end lost 2 bases, and 15 bases lay between the germline ends. The CDR3 runs to 16 residues. Germline CDR1 is SGHRS and CDR2 is YFSETQ.

V gene TRBV7-3 combines with J gene TRBJ2-5; 9 nucleotides align to TRBD2. V gave up 2 bases and J gave up 0 bases; unmatched junction bases: 4. Germline CDR1 and CDR2: SGHTA and FQGTGA. This CDR3 has 16 amino acids. The CDR3 protein is CASSLGRGGDQETQYF. The DNA for the CDR3 is TGTGCCAGCAGCTTAGGGCGGGGGGGGGACCAAGAGACCCAGTACTTC.

This chain joins TRBV5-5 and TRBJ2-1; D possibly corresponds to TRBD1 (6 bases). The ends were cut back, 5 bases at V and 8 bases at J, with 14 bases in the middle. From germline, CDR1 is SGHKS and CDR2 YYEKEE (reference sequence). This CDR3 has 13 residues. CDR3: CASRRPNRDEQFF. CDR3 bases: TGTGCCAGCAGGCGACCGAACAGGGATGAGCAGTTCTTC.

This clone was seen just once. V usage is TRBV19 and J usage is TRBJ2-2, with 9 bases matching TRBD2. CDR3 length: 16 residues. Germline-derived CDR1 and CDR2 are LNHDA and SQIVND (reference sequence). The trim removed 2 bases at V and 5 bases at J, leaving 6 bases unmatched. The CDR3 region is CASSISSGTKTGELFF. Written as DNA, the CDR3 is TGTGCCAGTAGTATATCTAGCGGGACAAAGACCGGGGAGCTGTTTTTT. The complete variable domain, with remaining parts taken from reference TRBV19 and TRBJ2-2, reads DGGITQSPKYLFRKEGQNVTLSCEQNLNHDAMYWYRQDPGQGLRLIYYSQIVNDFQKGDIAEGYSVSREKKESFPLTVTSAQKNPTAFYLCASSISSGTKTGELFFGEGSRLTVL.

The V and J genes are TRBV10-3 and TRBJ2-7, with TRBD2 matching over 7 bases. The V gene's germline CDR1 is ENHRY and CDR2 SYGVKD. Trimming at V came to 10 bases and at J to 5 bases, leaving 11 bases not matched to a gene. This CDR3 comprises 13 residues. The DNA of the CDR3 is TGTGCCACCCAATTCGCGGGAGCAGACGAGCAGTACTTC. It translates to CATQFAGADEQYF.

The chain carries TRBV28 and TRBJ1-1; TRBD1 matches 8 bases. J lost 4 bases, V lost 2 bases, and 6 bases had no gene match. The CDR3 length is 15 residues. Germline loops: CDR1 MDHEN, CDR2 SYDVKM. This chain's CDR3 is CASSLPRGLGTEAFF. CDR3 bases: TGTGCCAGCAGTTTACCCAGGGGGCTAGGCACTGAAGCTTTCTTT.

The chain is built from TRBV30 and TRBJ2-2; a possible D gene is TRBD1 (6 bases). Germline CDR1 reads GTSNPN; CDR2 reads SVGIG (reference sequence). The CDR3 extends over 12 amino acids. Trimming stripped 5 bases from V and 6 bases from J, with 10 bases between. Here the CDR3 reads CAWLAGAGELFF. The CDR3 DNA is TGTGCCTGGCTGGCAGGGGCCGGGGAGCTGTTTTTT. The whole variable domain, remainder taken from reference TRBV30 and TRBJ2-2, is SQTIHQWPATLVQPVGSPLSLECTVEGTSNPNLYWYRQAAGRGLQLLFYSVGIGQISSEVPQNLSASRPQDRQFILSSKKLLLSDSGFYLCAWLAGAGELFFGEGSRLTVL.

Note on this clone: One end of the junction is discordant with germline, which a read error may explain. The chain employs TRBV7-2 and TRBJ2-1; D perhaps matches TRBD2 (5 bases). This CDR3 region has 13 residues. The germline V gene encodes CDR1 SGHTA and CDR2 FQGNSA. DNA of the CDR3: TGTGCCAGCAACTTACCCGGACTGAATGAGCAGTTCTTC. It translates to CASNLPGLNEQFF.

The gene calls are TRBV6-1 and TRBJ2-1; 8 positions agree with TRBD2. The germline V gene encodes CDR1 MNHNS and CDR2 SASEGT. The CDR3 sequence is 17 residues long. J was trimmed by 1 base and V by 3 bases; bases with no gene match: 8. CDR3 region: CASSDYFRGRSYNEQFF. DNA for the CDR3: TGTGCCAGCAGTGATTATTTCCGCGGGAGGTCCTACAATGAGCAGTTCTTC.

This chain joins TRBV4-2 and TRBJ1-2; 8 bases line up with TRBD1. The CDR3 contains 15 residues. Losses at the gene ends were 2 bases for V and 8 bases for J; bases not matched to a gene: 10. Germline V gives CDR1 LGHNA, CDR2 YNFKEQ. For the CDR3, the DNA is TGTGCCAGCAGCCAAAATGATTTGACAGGGGAAGGCTACACCTTC. Its protein is CASSQNDLTGEGYTF.

To note about this clone: One junction end does not reproduce the germline sequence, and a read error may be involved. This chain uses TRBV28 with TRBJ1-3; 7 positions match TRBD1. The CDR3 spans 16 residues. The germline CDR1 and CDR2 sequences are MDHEN and SYDVKM. CDR3 loop: CASSLWTGRSGNTIYF. Here the CDR3 DNA reads TGTGCCAGCAGTCTATGGACAGGACGCTCTGGAAACACCATATATTTT.

This clone occurred once. This chain connects TRBV4-3 to TRBJ2-2; TRBD2 matches at 7 bases. The germline CDR1 and CDR2 sequences are LGHNA and YSLEER. The CDR3 consists of 17 residues. V was pared by 3 bases and J by 7 bases, with 14 bases of the junction left unmatched. The CDR3 loop is CASSQTIGGGENGELFF. The DNA for the CDR3 is TGCGCCAGCAGCCAGACGATTGGGGGGGGAGAGAACGGGGAGCTGTTTTTT.

This rearrangement joins TRBV4-3 to TRBJ2-1, with a tentative D call TRBD2 (6 bases). Trimming shortened V by 1 base and J by 0 bases, and 19 bases separated the two germline ends. CDR3 length equals 19 residues. The germline gives CDR1 LGHNA, CDR2 YSLEER. CDR3 bases: TGCGCCAGCAGCCAAGTGGAGGGTCGTAGTTACCTCTCCTACAATGAGCAGTTCTTC. As protein: CASSQVEGRSYLSYNEQFF.

This clone was observed a handful of times. The genes are TRBV5-1 and TRBJ2-2, with 9 bases aligning to TRBD1. The germline CDR1 and CDR2 sequences are SGHRS and YFSETQ. With V trimmed by 4 bases and J by 6 bases, 4 bases remained unmatched. The CDR3 is made up of 14 amino acids. The CDR3 loop reads CASSPDRGPGELFF. CDR3 nucleotides: TGCGCCAGCAGCCCGGACAGGGGTCCCGGGGAGCTGTTTTTT.

The gene calls are TRBV6-1 and TRBJ2-1; D is undetermined. Germline V gene lookup returns CDR1 MNHNS and CDR2 SASEGT. The CDR3 runs 14 residues. Deletions cut 2 bases from V and 7 bases from J, with 12 bases between. The CDR3 reads CASSESLRGNEQFF. The CDR3, as DNA: TGTGCCAGCAGTGAATCGTTGAGAGGAAATGAGCAGTTCTTC.

This clone was recorded once. The rearrangement joins TRBV19 to TRBJ1-5; D uncertain. The V and J ends lost 8 bases and 1 base respectively, with 9 bases between them. CDR1 is LNHDA and CDR2 is SQIVND in the germline V gene (reference sequence). This CDR3 region has 13 residues. The CDR3 loop reads CASGTLSNQPQHF. CDR3 in DNA: TGTGCCAGTGGTACGTTGAGCAATCAGCCCCAGCATTTT.

The CDR3 DNA follows: TGTGCCAGCAGCTTACGGGACAGGTTGAACGAGCAGTACTTC. Translated: CASSLRDRLNEQYF. J is TRBJ2-7 and V is TRBV7-9, with 8 nucleotides matching TRBD1. This CDR3 comprises 14 residues. Germline V gives CDR1 SEHNR, CDR2 FQNEAQ (reference sequence). Trimming cost V 2 bases and J 5 bases; bases outside gene matches: 5.

The chain joins TRBV28 to TRBJ1-1; no clear D gene. Trimming took off 5 bases at V and 6 bases at J, with 19 bases between the two ends. CDR3 length equals 15 residues. From germline, CDR1 is MDHEN and CDR2 SYDVKM. The CDR3 DNA sequence: TGTGCCAGCAGTCGAGCGAGTCGGGGAAGCGCTGAAGCTTTCTTT. It translates to CASSRASRGSAEAFF.

The chain recombines TRBV4-1 with TRBJ2-3; 10 bases match TRBD2. The trim removed 2 bases at V and 0 bases at J, leaving 2 bases unmatched. This CDR3 is 16 amino acids long. The germline gives CDR1 MGHRA, CDR2 YSYEKL. Written as DNA, the CDR3 is TGCGCCAGCAGCCAATCGACTAGCGGGAGCACAGATACGCAGTATTTT. It yields the protein CASSQSTSGSTDTQYF.

The chain uses TRBV28 and TRBJ2-7; TRBD1 matches 7 bases. The CDR3 consists of 15 residues. The V gene's germline CDR1 is MDHEN and CDR2 SYDVKM. V trimming: 5 bases; J trimming: 3 bases; junction bases outside the gene matches: 10. The CDR3 reads CASSTPQGSLYEQYF. CDR3 DNA: TGTGCCAGCAGTACCCCACAGGGGTCTCTCTACGAGCAGTACTTC.